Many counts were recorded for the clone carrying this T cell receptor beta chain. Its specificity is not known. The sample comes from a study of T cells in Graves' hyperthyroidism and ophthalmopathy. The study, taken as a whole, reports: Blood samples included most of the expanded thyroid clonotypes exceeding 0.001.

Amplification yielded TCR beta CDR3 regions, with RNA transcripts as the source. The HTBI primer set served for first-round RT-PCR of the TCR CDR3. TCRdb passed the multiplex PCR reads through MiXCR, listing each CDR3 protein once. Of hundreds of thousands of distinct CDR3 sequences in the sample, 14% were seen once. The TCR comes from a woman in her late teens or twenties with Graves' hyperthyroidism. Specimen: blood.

CDR3 sequence reads: CAWNRDLGPDTQYF. Here the CDR3 DNA reads TGTGCCTGGAACCGGGACCTAGGGCCAGATACGCAGTATTTT. The chain uses TRBV30 and TRBJ2-3; the D gene could be TRBD1 or TRBD2 (5 bases each). With 4 bases removed from V and 4 bases from J, the gap between germline ends came to 15 bases. This CDR3 is 14 amino acids long. Germline CDR1 and CDR2: GTSNPN and SVGIG (reference sequence).